This TCR beta chain was sequenced during a study of blood T cell repertoires in COVID-19. Membership in each cohort depended on participant-reported clinical history. The repertoire was sequenced with immunoSEQ multiplex PCR; TCRdb's copy has only in-frame clones and lacks some. Counted here are 250,000 to 350,000 clones, roughly 90% occurring once; the ten biggest clones make up about 3%. This CDR3 is 15 amino acids long. Germline-derived CDR1 and CDR2 are LNHDA and SQIVND (reference sequence). V dropped 3 bases and J dropped 3 bases, with 13 bases sitting between them. The V and J genes are TRBV19 and TRBJ2-3; D is possibly TRBD1 (5 bases). The sequence derives from a woman aged 45-59 years who had recovered from COVID-19. What was sequenced was PBMCs or T cells enriched from blood (not recorded which). The CDR3 protein is CASSIPGMMTDTQYF. In DNA, the CDR3 is TGTGCCAGTAGTATCCCAGGGATGATGACAGATACGCAGTATTTT.